These T cell receptor beta chains were read from a single sample in a study of T cell repertoires in cytomegalovirus infection. These TCRs are of unknown antigen specificity. TCRdb fed the reads into MiXCR, producing one record per CDR3 protein. The sample shows 40,000 to 60,000 distinct CDR3 sequences, 20% to 25% of them seen only once. The material was CD8+ T cells from cultured PBMCs, obtained from culture after CMV antigen stimulation. These receptors were collected from a human donor in good health (CMV status not recorded). Some clones in this sample may be carry-over from other donors' samples. Both conserved end residues are part of each CDR3.

V: TRBV29-1; CDR3: CSVGRAGEKLFF
V: TRBV15; CDR3: CATSSSGGAADEQFF
V: TRBV5-1; CDR3: CASSRGAYGYTF
V: TRBV10-3; CDR3: CAISESGERTRGQPQHF
V: TRBV12-3/TRBV12-4; CDR3: CASGTGTYNNEQFF
V: TRBV29-1; CDR3: CSFRTSGRAQSYNEQFF
V: TRBV7-9; CDR3: CASSLVPDRNNEQFF
V: TRBV7-2; CDR3: CASSLTGGPRTNTEAFF
V: TRBV4-3; CDR3: CASSQETSSGTDTQYF
V: TRBV7-8; CDR3: CASSRMSGGASGDTQYF
V: TRBV7-9; CDR3: CASSSRLTHNEQFF
V: TRBV7-2; CDR3: CASSRPEGRQETQYF
V: TRBV7-9; CDR3: CASSRTGAEQFF
V: TRBV27; CDR3: CASSSGAQETQYF
V: TRBV12-3/TRBV12-4; CDR3: CASSPEDVGLWNTEAFF
V: TRBV7-9; CDR3: CASSLVSGGGYTF
V: TRBV9; CDR3: CASSLTGGLTYNEQFF
V: TRBV7-2; CDR3: CASAWDTPGEQYF
V: TRBV6-2/TRBV6-3; CDR3: CASSKTVYGYTF
V: TRBV5-6; CDR3: CASSLGTGGELFF
V: TRBV7-9; CDR3: CASGATNEKLFF
V: TRBV28; CDR3: CASSLRHPGQGGGNTIYF
V: TRBV5-1; CDR3: CASSDQTGELFF
V: TRBV4-1; CDR3: CASSQGEDSFYKFF
V: TRBV13; CDR3: CASSSGTGFGYTF
V: TRBV7-9; CDR3: CASSSSITGGNQPQHF
V: TRBV11-2; CDR3: CASSLGGRGYGELFF
V: TRBV7-8; CDR3: CASSLTLYSNQPQHF
V: TRBV27; CDR3: CASTRGGAVGNEQFF
V: TRBV7-9; CDR3: CASSLPGHSNNEQFF
V: TRBV9; CDR3: CASSPWTGGADTQYF
V: TRBV2; CDR3: CASSLSGGGYNEQFF
V: TRBV7-9; CDR3: CASSLGGSFRAF
V: TRBV20-1; CDR3: CSARDYNFRETQYF
V: TRBV7-9; CDR3: CASSTRPVTDTQYF
V: TRBV7-9; CDR3: CASSQGQDEQYF
V: TRBV12-3/TRBV12-4; CDR3: CASSFSWNEQFF
V: TRBV7-2; CDR3: CASSLVWLAGDEQYF
V: TRBV12-3/TRBV12-4; CDR3: CASSQGGTKNIQYF
V: TRBV6-1; CDR3: CASSPLGGSTDTQYF
V: TRBV4-2; CDR3: CASSHPGLQETQYF
V: TRBV5-1; CDR3: CASSLVGESPEAFF
V: TRBV7-9; CDR3: CASSYTSTEQYF
V: TRBV7-2; CDR3: CASSPRGQGTDTQYF
V: TRBV6-6; CDR3: CASSSADRDYGYTF
V: TRBV12-3/TRBV12-4; CDR3: CASSSLNSNQPQHF
V: TRBV6-1; CDR3: CASSEWSTVIGQTEAFF
V: TRBV27; CDR3: CASSIMGGMGKTQYF
V: TRBV6-6; CDR3: CASSYSPSGSYEQYF
V: TRBV6-2/TRBV6-3; CDR3: CASRDRANTGELFF
V: TRBV7-2; CDR3: CASSPLAGGVTDTQYF
V: TRBV7-3; CDR3: CASTIRTRDSANNQPQHF
V: TRBV9; CDR3: CASSVEPSGRVNEQFF